These 30 T cell receptor beta chains share one sample of origin, sequenced in a study of human T cells and chemical hapten exposure. MiXCR, applied by TCRdb to the RACE reads, yields one record per CDR3 protein. The sample gives fewer than 50,000 distinct CDR3 sequences, about 3.7% of which show up once; 5.6% is in the top ten. Documented time point: healthy volunteer bleed at 6 weeks. Unfractionated whole blood yielded total RNA. The sample taken for sequencing was whole blood. All receptors come from a human donor in good health. Some clones in this sample may be carry-over from other donors' samples.

This clonotype was seen ten or more times. The chain carries TRBV6-5 and TRBJ1-4; D possibly corresponds to TRBD1 (5 bases). This CDR3 region has 14 residues. Germline CDR1 MNHEY, CDR2 SVGAGI. V lost 4 bases to trimming and J lost 0 bases, with 6 bases between them. This chain's CDR3 is CASSLTATNEKLFF. CDR3 sequence (DNA): TGTGCCAGCAGTTTGACAGCAACTAATGAAAAACTGTTTTTT.

This clonotype was found many times. The rearrangement joins TRBV5-1 to TRBJ2-5, with no clear D. The germline V gene encodes CDR1 SGHRS and CDR2 YFSETQ. Trimming took off 2 bases at V and 7 bases at J, with 6 bases between the two ends. CDR3 length: 11 amino acids. CDR3 in DNA: TGCGCCAGCAGCTTACGGGTGACCCAGTACTTC. It encodes CASSLRVTQYF.

Many counts were recorded for this clonotype. The chain has TRBV15 and TRBJ2-1; 9 bases agree with TRBD1. This CDR3 is built from 21 residues. V was clipped by 3 bases and J by 1 base; unmatched bases: 19. CDR1 is LNHNV, CDR2 YYDKDF, per germline (reference sequence). This CDR3 is CATSSPAGQGLFGGSYNEQFF. The CDR3 nucleotides read TGTGCCACCAGCAGTCCTGCGGGACAGGGTCTTTTCGGAGGATCCTACAATGAGCAGTTCTTC.

This clonotype was seen repeatedly, ten times or more. The genes are TRBV6-6 and TRBJ1-1; D might be TRBD1 (5 bases). V lost 6 bases to trimming and J lost 4 bases, with 18 bases between them. This CDR3 comprises 15 residues. CDR1 MNHNY and CDR2 SVGAGI come from the germline V gene (reference sequence). The CDR3 DNA reads as TGTGCCAGCAGAACCGGGACTTCTGGAAGCACTGAAGCTTTCTTT. Protein: CASRTGTSGSTEAFF.

In this sample, this clonotype turned up many times. The chain uses TRBV25-1 and TRBJ1-1; D ambiguous. V was clipped by 5 bases and J by 8 bases, with 12 bases between them. CDR1 and CDR2 from the germline V gene are MGHDK and SYGVNS. The CDR3 is 12 amino acids. The DNA of the CDR3 is TGTGCCAGCAGTTCACTGACGGTGGAAGCTTTCTTT. It encodes CASSSLTVEAFF.

This clonotype has at least ten counts. The V gene is TRBV4-2, the J gene TRBJ2-5, with 9 bases that match TRBD1. From germline, CDR1 is LGHNA and CDR2 YNFKEQ. V lost 8 bases, J lost 4 bases, and 11 bases stayed unmatched. There are 15 residues in the CDR3. CDR3 nucleotides: TGTGCCAGCGGAAACAGGGGGCAGGTCGGAGAGACCCAGTACTTC. Encoded protein: CASGNRGQVGETQYF.

This clonotype was counted many times. V gene TRBV20-1 combines with J gene TRBJ2-7; TRBD1 agrees at 9 bases. Germline V CDR1 and CDR2: DFQATT, SNEGSKA (reference sequence). The junction had 7 bases not matched to a gene; V was cut back by 5 bases and J by 2 bases. This CDR3 has 14 amino acids. In DNA, the CDR3 is TGCAGTGCTTCCGGGACAGGGAATGCCTACGAGCAGTACTTC. Encoded protein: CSASGTGNAYEQYF.

In its sample, this clonotype was seen many times. The chain recombines TRBV10-3 with TRBJ2-4; D unresolved. The ends were cut back, 10 bases at V and 0 bases at J, with 7 bases in the middle. The CDR3 runs 12 residues. From germline, CDR1 is ENHRY and CDR2 SYGVKD. The DNA for the CDR3 is TGTGCCACAAGCCCAGCCAAAAACATTCAGTACTTC. Translated, it gives CATSPAKNIQYF.

This clonotype was counted ten times or more. V and J are TRBV24-1 and TRBJ2-1, with 10 bases identical to TRBD2. The CDR3 covers 16 residues. Germline V CDR1 and CDR2: KGHDR, SFDVKD. V gave up 3 bases and J gave up 6 bases; unmatched junction bases: 7. CDR3 residues: CATSDPPGLASNEQFF. Written as DNA, the CDR3 is TGTGCCACCAGTGATCCGCCGGGACTAGCGTCCAATGAGCAGTTCTTC.

The chain joins TRBV5-1 to TRBJ2-7, with 11 positions matching TRBD2. Germline trimming cut 4 bases from V and 3 bases from J; bases unmatched to any gene: 3. This CDR3 is built from 14 residues. Germline V lookup: CDR1 SGHRS, CDR2 YFSETQ. The CDR3, as DNA: TGCGCCAGCAGCAGGGGACTAGCGGTCTACGAGCAGTACTTC. This sequence encodes CASSRGLAVYEQYF.

This clonotype was picked up a small number of times. The rearrangement links TRBV5-1 to TRBJ2-7, with 7 bases fitting TRBD1. Germline V CDR1 and CDR2: SGHRS, YFSETQ. J lost 0 bases, V lost 0 bases, and 6 bases had no gene match. This CDR3 contains 16 residues. DNA for the CDR3: TGCGCCAGCAGCTTGGCCGGAAAGGGGGCCTCCTACGAGCAGTACTTC. Protein sequence: CASSLAGKGASYEQYF.

The V gene is TRBV6-6, the J gene TRBJ1-3; TRBD1 might be the D (6 bases). V was trimmed by 2 bases and J by 4 bases, leaving 15 bases between them. Germline lookup yields CDR1 MNHNY and CDR2 SVGAGI (reference sequence). There are 16 residues in the CDR3. The DNA of the CDR3 is TGTGCCAGCAGTTACCCCGCAGGGGTGGGCGGAAACACCATATATTTT. Residues: CASSYPAGVGGNTIYF.

In its sample, this clonotype was seen many times. This chain joins TRBV29-1 and TRBJ1-1, with 8 bases identical to TRBD1. Losses at the gene ends were 6 bases for V and 4 bases for J; bases not matched to a gene: 4. From germline, CDR1 is SQVTM and CDR2 ANQGSEA. The CDR3 spans 12 residues. The CDR3 region has the DNA TGCAGCGTCGCAGGACAGGGCACTGAAGCTTTCTTT. Encoded protein: CSVAGQGTEAFF.

This clonotype has a handful of counts. Sequence at one end of the junction differs from germline and may be a read error. The CDR3 nucleotides are TGTGCCACCAGTGTCGACTCCGACAATGAGCAGTTCTTC. Translating gives CATSVDSDNEQFF. The J gene is TRBJ2-1, the V gene TRBV24-1; D gene unclear. The CDR3 consists of 13 residues. Germline CDR1 reads KGHDR; CDR2 reads SFDVKD.

This clonotype appeared many times. The V and J genes are TRBV4-2 and TRBJ2-5; TRBD2 aligns across 10 bases. V trimming: 5 bases; J trimming: 5 bases; junction bases outside the gene matches: 8. From germline, CDR1 is LGHNA and CDR2 YNFKEQ. This CDR3 spans 15 amino acids. This CDR3 reads CASSSLAGEVETQYF. The CDR3 nucleotides read TGTGCCAGCAGCTCCCTAGCGGGAGAGGTGGAGACCCAGTACTTC.

This clonotype was seen at least ten times. DNA of the CDR3: TGTGCCAGCGATCGCGGGACTAGCGGGAGCCCCCGCGACGAGCAGTACTTC. Its translation: CASDRGTSGSPRDEQYF. The chain has TRBV28 and TRBJ2-7, with TRBD2 identical over 14 bases. This CDR3 is built from 17 residues. Germline CDR1 reads MDHEN; CDR2 reads SYDVKM. V was clipped by 8 bases and J by 5 bases; unmatched bases: 14. Full variable domain (missing parts from reference TRBV28 and TRBJ2-7): DVKVTQSSRYLVKRTGEKVFLECVQDMDHENMFWYRQDPGLGLRLIYFSYDVKMKEKGDIPEGYSVSREKKERFSLILESASTNQTSMYLCASDRGTSGSPRDEQYFGPGTRLTVT.

At least ten counts were recorded for this clonotype. This rearrangement joins TRBV6-5 to TRBJ2-3; 8 bases fit TRBD2. Trimming took 7 bases from V and 8 from J; bases not matched to a gene: 11. From germline, CDR1 is MNHEY and CDR2 SVGAGI. The CDR3 consists of 14 residues. The chain's CDR3 is CASKRGREGATQYF. The CDR3 nucleotides are TGTGCCAGCAAAAGAGGACGGGAGGGTGCTACGCAGTATTTT.

This clonotype appeared many times. V and J are TRBV7-9 and TRBJ1-2, with 8 bases that match TRBD1. The V and J ends lost 5 bases and 5 bases, in that order; junction bases with no gene match: 16. This CDR3 region has 17 residues. CDR1 is SEHNR, CDR2 FQNEAQ, per germline (reference sequence). CDR3 region: CASSQSNRQGLVYGYTF. The CDR3, as DNA: TGTGCCAGCAGCCAAAGCAACCGACAGGGGCTAGTTTATGGCTACACCTTC. The full variable domain, with the rest looked up from reference TRBV7-9 and TRBJ1-2, is DTGVSQNPRHKITKRGQNVTFRCDPISEHNRLYWYRQTLGQGPEFLTYFQNEAQLEKSRLLSDRFSAERPKGSFSTLEIQRTEQGDSAMYLCASSQSNRQGLVYGYTFGSGTRLTVV.

This clonotype was counted ten times or more. The chain uses TRBV13 and TRBJ2-1, with TRBD2 identical over 9 bases. Germline V gene sequence: CDR1 PRHDT, CDR2 FYEKMQ (reference sequence). The V segment lost 3 bases and the J segment 5 bases; nucleotides outside the gene matches: 5. CDR3 length equals 15 residues. CDR3 region: CASSFGLASNNEQFF. The CDR3 region has the DNA TGTGCCAGCAGCTTCGGACTAGCGTCCAACAATGAGCAGTTCTTC.

At least ten counts were recorded for this clonotype. The chain links TRBV28 to TRBJ2-6; 10 nucleotides align to TRBD1. This CDR3 spans 19 amino acids. V shed 0 bases, J shed 3 bases, and the junction held 8 bases outside the gene matches. Germline V CDR1 and CDR2: MDHEN, SYDVKM. CDR3 coding DNA: TGTGCCAGCAGTTTATGGGACAGGGGGAAAGTTCATGGGGCCAACGTCCTGACTTTC. This sequence encodes CASSLWDRGKVHGANVLTF.

This clonotype was seen ten or more times. The chain has TRBV3-1 and TRBJ2-1; the D gene is possibly TRBD2 (5 bases). V was pared by 3 bases and J by 3 bases, with 21 bases between. Germline values: CDR1 LGHDT, CDR2 YNNKEL (reference sequence). CDR3 length: 18 residues. The CDR3 nucleotides are TGTGCCAGCAGCCAGGTAGCCGCGGCGGGCCCTCGCTACAATGAGCAGTTCTTC. Protein: CASSQVAAAGPRYNEQFF.

This clonotype was recorded at least ten times. V gene TRBV7-9 combines with J gene TRBJ2-6; D might be TRBD1 (5 bases). The CDR3 extends over 16 amino acids. V dropped 1 base and J dropped 0 bases, with 7 bases sitting between them. CDR1 SEHNR and CDR2 FQNEAQ come from the germline V gene (reference sequence). CDR3 nucleotides: TGTGCCAGCAGCTTAGGACAGCTCTCTGGGGCCAACGTCCTGACTTTC. Translation: CASSLGQLSGANVLTF.

This clonotype was seen more than once but under ten times. The chain employs TRBV7-9 and TRBJ2-5; D is undetermined. Trimming stripped 0 bases from V and 5 bases from J, with 7 bases between. Germline assignment: CDR1 SEHNR and CDR2 FQNEAQ (reference sequence). The CDR3 extends over 13 amino acids. As DNA, the CDR3 is TGTGCCAGCAGCTTAGCGTCCATGGAGACCCAGTACTTC. It codes for CASSLASMETQYF.

This clonotype was seen a handful of times. V gene TRBV29-1 combines with J gene TRBJ1-5; the match to TRBD1 covers 8 bases. V was pared by 6 bases and J by 6 bases, with 4 bases of the junction left unmatched. This CDR3 comprises 12 residues. Germline V CDR1 and CDR2: SQVTM, ANQGSEA. CDR3 DNA sequence: TGCAGCGTGGGACAGGCTGGTCAGCCCCAGCATTTT. It translates to CSVGQAGQPQHF.

The chain combines TRBV11-2 with TRBJ1-2; 7 positions agree with TRBD1. V shed 0 bases, J shed 13 bases, and the junction held 8 bases outside the gene matches. This CDR3 region has 13 residues. Per germline, CDR1 SGHAT and CDR2 FQNNGV. CDR3 region: CASSLEGGQLSTF. Here the CDR3 DNA reads TGTGCCAGCAGCTTAGAGGGGGGACAGCTCTCCACCTTC.

The sample holds many counts of this clonotype. This chain joins TRBV10-3 and TRBJ2-5; D is unclear. Per germline, CDR1 ENHRY and CDR2 SYGVKD. CDR3 length equals 12 residues. Trimming took off 4 bases at V and 4 bases at J, with 7 bases between the two ends. As DNA, the CDR3 is TGTGCCATCAGTGCCCTAGGAGAGACCCAGTACTTC. Protein: CAISALGETQYF.

This clonotype was recorded many times. The chain employs TRBV20-1 and TRBJ2-1; 8 nucleotides match TRBD2. Germline trimming cut 2 bases from V and 4 bases from J; bases unmatched to any gene: 7. The CDR3 length is 15 residues. Germline CDR1 reads DFQATT; CDR2 reads SNEGSKA (reference sequence). CDR3 sequence (DNA): TGCAGTGCTAGACCCAGCGGGAGAGGGTACAATGAGCAGTTCTTC. It encodes CSARPSGRGYNEQFF.

The table lists this clonotype with many counts. The chain employs TRBV5-1 and TRBJ1-2; D ambiguous. The germline V gene has CDR1 SGHRS and CDR2 YFSETQ. The CDR3 consists of 14 residues. V was pared by 5 bases and J by 0 bases, with 11 bases between. CDR3 sequence: CASSGSHANYGYTF. The CDR3 nucleotides read TGCGCCAGCAGTGGCAGTCACGCTAACTATGGCTACACCTTC.

This clonotype was seen many times. The chain uses TRBV29-1 and TRBJ2-1; 10 bases are shared with TRBD2. CDR1 is SQVTM, CDR2 ANQGSEA, per germline. J gave up 4 bases and V 6 bases, and 9 bases lay outside the gene matches. The CDR3 is made up of 15 amino acids. The CDR3 coding sequence is TGCAGCGTCTCAAAAGCGGGAGGGCTTTACAATGAGCAGTTCTTC. Translating gives CSVSKAGGLYNEQFF.

This clonotype appeared many times. This CDR3 reads CASSWTLERGSEQYF. DNA for the CDR3: TGCGCCAGCAGCTGGACGCTGGAGAGGGGAAGCGAGCAGTACTTC. The J gene is TRBJ2-7, the V gene TRBV5-1; D possibly uses TRBD1 or TRBD2 (5 bases each). The germline gives CDR1 SGHRS, CDR2 YFSETQ. The V end lost 3 bases, the J end lost 6 bases, and 19 bases lay between the germline ends. The CDR3 totals 15 residues.